The 19 T cell receptor beta chains in this list originate from one sample, sequenced in a study of T cell changes during pregnancy in multiple sclerosis. This table comes from immunoSEQ multiplex PCR, and its TCRdb copy is limited to in-frame clones, with some not included. Of under 10,000 clones listed, over 70% were seen once; the top ten hold around 4.9%. The sample in question was CD8+ T cells from peripheral blood mononuclear cells, obtained in the first trimester of pregnancy. Receptors originate from a female donor in good health, enrolled as a control in a pregnancy study.

The V call is TRBV13, the J call TRBJ2-7; 10 nucleotides match TRBD1. Per the germline V gene, CDR1 is PRHDT and CDR2 is FYEKMQ (reference sequence). Trimming took 3 bases from V and 2 from J; bases not matched to a gene: 1. CDR3 length: 14 amino acids. The CDR3 region is CASSLGTGAYEQYF. CDR3 DNA sequence: TGTGCCAGCAGCTTGGGGACAGGGGCCTACGAGCAGTACTTC.

The chain joins TRBV29-1 to TRBJ2-6, with 9 nucleotides matching TRBD1. CDR1 is SQVTM, CDR2 ANQGSEA, per germline. The CDR3 is made up of 16 amino acids. V dropped 7 bases and J dropped 0; count of bases not matched to a gene: 7. The CDR3 region has the DNA TGCAGCGCGGAACAGGGGGCCCCCTCTGGGGCCAACGTCCTGACTTTC. Its protein is CSAEQGAPSGANVLTF.

The CDR3 loop is CASTKPAVSGRVYEQYF. In DNA, the CDR3 is TGTGCCAGCACCAAACCAGCGGTTAGCGGGAGAGTCTACGAGCAGTACTTC. J is TRBJ2-5 and V is TRBV28; 9 bases match TRBD2. The DNA end is a closer match to TRBJ2-7, so the J assignment may be wrong. CDR1 and CDR2 from the germline V gene are MDHEN and SYDVKM. This CDR3 has 17 residues.

This clone counts as medium-sized. The chain recombines TRBV6-4 with TRBJ2-1, with 8 bases matching TRBD1. J was trimmed by 9 bases and V by 8 bases; bases with no gene match: 9. The germline V gene encodes CDR1 MRHNA and CDR2 SNTAGT. The CDR3 contains 13 residues. The chain's CDR3 is CASGQGAGGEQFF. The CDR3 DNA sequence: TGTGCCAGCGGGCAGGGGGCTGGAGGTGAGCAGTTCTTC.

The rearrangement uses TRBV6-4 and TRBJ2-3; TRBD2 matches 13 bases. This CDR3 has 14 residues. V lost 4 bases, J lost 5 bases, and 0 bases stayed unmatched. Germline V lookup: CDR1 MRHNA, CDR2 SNTAGT. CDR3: CASSGTSGGDTQYF. The CDR3 DNA reads TGTGCCAGCAGTGGGACTAGCGGGGGAGATACGCAGTATTTT.

The CDR3 DNA reads as TGTGCCAGCAGCTTAGAATGGACACCTAATGAAAAACTGTTTTTT. Its translation: CASSLEWTPNEKLFF. The V and J genes are TRBV11-2 and TRBJ1-4; a weak D match, TRBD1 (5 bases). This CDR3 is built from 15 residues. CDR1 and CDR2 (germline): SGHAT, FQNNGV. V lost 0 bases to trimming and J lost 3 bases, with 8 bases between them.

This clone has just a few counts. The CDR3 coding sequence is TGCGCCAGCAGCCCCGGCCAGGGGCGGAGGGAAAAACTGTTTTTT. Residues: CASSPGQGRREKLFF. The chain has TRBV4-1 and TRBJ1-4; TRBD1 might be the D (6 bases). Deletions cut 4 bases from V and 8 bases from J, with 17 bases between. CDR1 MGHRA and CDR2 YSYEKL come from the germline V gene. This CDR3 has 15 residues.

The chain recombines TRBV2 with TRBJ1-2; no definite D call. Trimming shortened V by 4 bases and J by 6 bases, and 9 bases separated the two germline ends. Germline CDR1 reads SNHLY; CDR2 reads FYNNEI. This CDR3 contains 12 residues. For the CDR3, the DNA is TGTGCCAGCAGTGCGTTCCTCCATGGCTACACCTTC. Translation: CASSAFLHGYTF.

This clone was seen a single time. The chain combines TRBV7-8 with TRBJ1-4, with a tentative D call TRBD1 (5 bases). V was pared by 5 bases and J by 3 bases, with 19 bases between. The CDR3 contains 17 residues. CDR1 and CDR2 from the germline V gene are SGHVS and FQNEAQ. CDR3 amino acids: CASSLRVPYAPNEKLFF. The DNA for the CDR3 is TGTGCCAGCAGCCTCAGGGTCCCCTACGCCCCTAATGAAAAACTGTTTTTT.

The rearrangement links TRBV30 to TRBJ2-5; TRBD2 is a possible D gene (7 bases). This CDR3 has 13 amino acids. Germline lookup yields CDR1 GTSNPN and CDR2 SVGIG (reference sequence). Trimming took 5 bases from V and 3 from J, leaving 13 bases between them. The CDR3 coding sequence is TGTGCCTGGGCCGGGGGGCCGAAAGAGACCCAGTACTTC. Amino acids: CAWAGGPKETQYF.

The genes are TRBV15 and TRBJ2-1; 8 bases agree with TRBD2. CDR1 LNHNV and CDR2 YYDKDF come from the germline V gene (reference sequence). V lost 5 bases and J lost 0; bases outside the gene matches: 6. The CDR3 runs to 16 residues. The CDR3: CATSGTGGFSYNEQFF. DNA for the CDR3: TGTGCCACCAGCGGGACGGGAGGGTTCTCCTACAATGAGCAGTTCTTC.

V is TRBV4-3 and J is TRBJ2-3, with 9 bases matching TRBD1. V dropped 0 bases and J dropped 3; count of bases not matched to a gene: 7. Germline V gene sequence: CDR1 LGHNA, CDR2 YSLEER. This CDR3 spans 17 amino acids. CDR3 bases: TGCGCCAGCAGCCAAGAGGGTGGGACAGGGAGGACAGATACGCAGTATTTT. Translating it yields CASSQEGGTGRTDTQYF.

The V and J genes are TRBV28 and TRBJ1-5, with 7 bases aligning to TRBD1. The CDR3 spans 17 residues. The germline V gene encodes CDR1 MDHEN and CDR2 SYDVKM. Trimming took 2 bases from V and 5 from J; bases not matched to a gene: 12. The CDR3 DNA reads as TGTGCCAGCAGTTTAGACGAAGGGACAGCAATTGATCAGCCCCAGCATTTT. It encodes CASSLDEGTAIDQPQHF.

V and J are TRBV4-1 and TRBJ2-7, with no clear D. CDR1 and CDR2 (germline): MGHRA, YSYEKL. V lost 1 base, J lost 1 base, and 8 bases lay in between. The CDR3 is 14 amino acids. Here the CDR3 reads CASSQVVQSYEQYF. The CDR3 DNA follows: TGCGCCAGCAGCCAAGTGGTACAGTCCTACGAGCAGTACTTC.

The rearrangement links TRBV28 to TRBJ1-1, with unresolved D. The CDR3 is made up of 12 amino acids. Germline CDR1 MDHEN, CDR2 SYDVKM. V lost 8 bases to trimming and J lost 1 base, with 8 bases between them. CDR3 bases: TGTGCCAGCGAGGTCCCGAACACTGAAGCTTTCTTT. Amino acids: CASEVPNTEAFF. The variable domain in full, with the rest retrieved from reference TRBV28 and TRBJ1-1, is DVKVTQSSRYLVKRTGEKVFLECVQDMDHENMFWYRQDPGLGLRLIYFSYDVKMKEKGDIPEGYSVSREKKERFSLILESASTNQTSMYLCASEVPNTEAFFGQGTRLTVV.

This clone was seen more than once but under ten times. The chain carries TRBV19 and TRBJ1-1; 9 bases align to TRBD1. V gave up 10 bases and J gave up 5 bases; unmatched junction bases: 5. Germline V CDR1 and CDR2: LNHDA, SQIVND (reference sequence). The CDR3 consists of 12 residues. CDR3 nucleotide sequence: TGTGCCATGAAGGGACAGGGAACTGAAGCTTTCTTT. Amino acid sequence: CAMKGQGTEAFF.

CDR3 sequence (DNA): TGTGCCAGCAGCCCCGAGGCGCGGGAGACCCACTACGAGCAGTACTTC. Amino acids: CASSPEARETHYEQYF. V and J are TRBV11-1 and TRBJ2-7; the match to TRBD2 covers 7 bases. Trimming took 5 bases from V and 3 from J; bases not matched to a gene: 13. Germline V lookup: CDR1 SGHAT, CDR2 FQDESV (reference sequence). This CDR3 comprises 16 residues.

This clone was counted only a few times. The chain employs TRBV10-2 and TRBJ2-1; TRBD2 aligns across 7 bases. This CDR3 is built from 13 residues. Germline V gene data show CDR1 as WSHSY and CDR2 as SAAADI. V lost 8 bases, J lost 6 bases, and 7 bases stayed unmatched. CDR3 nucleotide sequence: TGCGCCAGCTCCGGGACTAACTCCAATGAGCAGTTCTTC. It specifies CASSGTNSNEQFF.

This clone qualifies as medium-sized. The chain has TRBV9 and TRBJ2-1, with TRBD1 as a possible D gene (7 bases). The V and J ends lost 4 bases and 7 bases respectively, with 9 bases between them. This CDR3 region has 12 residues. Germline lookup yields CDR1 SGDLS and CDR2 YYNGEE. The CDR3 nucleotides are TGTGCCAGCAGCCCAGGGGGGAATGAGCAGTTCTTC. It translates to CASSPGGNEQFF.